This TCR beta chain is drawn from a study of cytomegalovirus exposure and HLA in healthy donors. Study-level points and caveats: Among TCR beta chains, those listed as cytomegalovirus-associated numbered over 150. In a later analysis, HLA-associated TCR beta chains were more clonally expanded than equally common others. The productive fraction for most TCR beta V segments was about 90% or about 30% in an earlier analysis.

The CDR3 has 15 amino acids. Germline V CDR1 and CDR2: SGHNT, YYREEE (reference sequence). V shed 0 bases, J shed 3 bases, and the junction held 0 bases outside the gene matches. PCR primers comprised 60 Vbeta and 13 Jbeta primers. How the authors handled the data: Later reanalysis found around 84 million unique TCR beta chains, around 9.9 million of them shared. Only in-frame clones appear in the TCRdb table, and some are missing; sequencing was by immunoSEQ multiplex PCR. From that table come the V and J calls and clone size; the DNA was used to work out D and trimming. The table shows 130,000 or so clones, with about four fifths occurring only once. Concerning this clone: Its target is not known.

The rearrangement uses TRBV5-4 and TRBJ2-7, with 13 bases identical to TRBD2. The sequence was obtained from a man aged 18 to 30 in good health and CMV-seronegative. Sequenced input: PBMCs. The CDR3 protein is CASSLGTSGGYEQYF. DNA for the CDR3: TGTGCCAGCAGCTTGGGGACTAGCGGGGGCTACGAGCAGTACTTC.